The sample holds one count of the clone carrying this T cell receptor (beta chain). From germline, CDR1 is SGHAT and CDR2 FQNNGV. Trimming cost V 0 bases and J 3 bases, with 12 bases left between them. This CDR3 is built from 15 residues. This record comes from a study of OX40 agonist ivuxolimab in advanced cancers. The protocol was immunoSEQ multiplex PCR, while the TCRdb copy is restricted to in-frame clones and leaves out a portion. The data show around 80,000 clones, more than 75% seen once. V gene TRBV11-2 combines with J gene TRBJ2-7, with D perhaps TRBD2 (5 bases). The specimen comprised CD4+ or CD8+ T cells sorted from blood, sampled in a trial of the OX40 agonist ivuxolimab. This TCR came from an adult with an advanced solid tumor such as melanoma, head and neck, liver or kidney cancer. This CDR3 is CASSLDLTTSYEQYF. In DNA form, the CDR3 reads TGTGCCAGCAGCTTAGATTTGACTACAAGCTACGAGCAGTACTTC.